The 2 T cell receptor beta chains listed next were all sequenced from one sample in a study of blood T cell repertoires in COVID-19 (dated by TCRdb to 2020 to 2021). Library construction relied on the immunoSEQ multiplex PCR assay. The immuneACCESS repertoire file appears here via TCRdb, limited to in-frame rearrangements. These files lack a portion of the clones; in checked studies, under half of the deficit traces to unresolved V genes, and the cause of the others is not known. The sample table lists 55,000 to 65,000 clones, roughly 79% of them with a count of one. Jointly, the top ten make up roughly 3.2% of the sample. Sequencing was performed on peripheral blood. The receptors shown here come from a man in his sixties with acute or convalescent COVID-19.

This clone showed up just a few times. The V and J genes are TRBV7-9 and TRBJ1-2; the D gene is possibly TRBD1 (5 bases). CDR1 is SEHNR, CDR2 FQNEAQ, per germline (reference sequence). This CDR3 is built from 13 residues. Trimming pared 1 base from V and 8 bases from J, leaving 11 bases between. The CDR3 loop is CASSLVGAEGYTF. In DNA form, the CDR3 reads TGTGCCAGCAGCTTAGTAGGGGCAGAGGGCTACACCTTC.

The rearrangement uses TRBV30 and TRBJ1-1; D may be TRBD1 (6 bases). Germline V gives CDR1 GTSNPN, CDR2 SVGIG (reference sequence). This CDR3 contains 14 residues. V lost 1 base, J lost 1 base, and 10 bases lay in between. CDR3 sequence reads: CAWSEKGQNTEAFF. The CDR3 DNA reads as TGTGCCTGGAGTGAAAAGGGACAGAACACTGAAGCTTTCTTT. Full variable domain (outside the CDR3, taken from reference TRBV30 and TRBJ1-1): SQTIHQWPATLVQPVGSPLSLECTVEGTSNPNLYWYRQAAGRGLQLLFYSVGIGQISSEVPQNLSASRPQDRQFILSSKKLLLSDSGFYLCAWSEKGQNTEAFFGQGTRLTVV.